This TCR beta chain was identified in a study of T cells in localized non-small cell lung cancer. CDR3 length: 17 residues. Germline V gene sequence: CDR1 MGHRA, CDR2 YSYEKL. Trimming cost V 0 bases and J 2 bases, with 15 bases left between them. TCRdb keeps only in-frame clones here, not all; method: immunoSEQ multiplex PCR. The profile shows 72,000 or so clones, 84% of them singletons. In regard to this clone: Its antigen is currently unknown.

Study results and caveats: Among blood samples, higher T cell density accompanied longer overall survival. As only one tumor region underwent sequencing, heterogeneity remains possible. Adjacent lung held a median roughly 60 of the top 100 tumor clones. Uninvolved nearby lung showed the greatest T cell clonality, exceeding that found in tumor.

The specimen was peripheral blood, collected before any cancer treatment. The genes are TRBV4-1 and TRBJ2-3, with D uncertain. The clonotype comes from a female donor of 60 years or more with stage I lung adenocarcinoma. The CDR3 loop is CASSQEVGPKSTDTQYF. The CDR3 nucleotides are TGCGCCAGCAGCCAAGAGGTGGGCCCGAAATCCACAGATACGCAGTATTTT.